This passage covers 10 T cell receptor beta chains from one sample sequenced in a study of T cell repertoires in cytomegalovirus infection. Antigen specificity for these receptors is unknown. TCRdb re-called the reads with MiXCR, one entry per CDR3 protein. The table has a few hundred thousand distinct CDR3 sequences, roughly 36% seen once; the top ten hold approximately 13%. The material sequenced was cultured PBMCs, taken from culture after CMV antigen stimulation. The receptors were sampled from a human donor in good health (CMV status not recorded). Some clones in this sample may be carry-over from other donors' samples.

In its sample, this clonotype was seen a few times. The rearrangement links TRBV12-3 or TRBV12-4 to TRBJ2-3, with D perhaps matching TRBD2 (6 bases). This CDR3 region has 15 residues. Trimming took 5 bases from V and 2 from J, leaving 14 bases between them. The chain's CDR3 is CASSLGDFITDTQYF. In DNA, the CDR3 is TGTGCCAGCAGTCTTGGGGACTTTATCACAGATACGCAGTATTTT.

The chain carries TRBV7-2 and TRBJ1-3, with unresolved D. The CDR3 runs 17 residues. Germline assignment: CDR1 SGHTA and CDR2 FQGNSA. V was shortened by 0 bases and J by 4 bases, with 16 bases between the two germline ends. The DNA for the CDR3 is TGTGCCAGCAGCTTAGCGCTAAGGGCTGGCGCAGGAAACACCATATATTTT. It encodes CASSLALRAGAGNTIYF.

In this sample, this clonotype turned up a few times. This chain joins TRBV7-2 and TRBJ1-2; 7 positions agree with TRBD1. The ends lost 5 bases at V and 1 base at J; junction bases unmatched: 7. Germline V gene lookup returns CDR1 SGHTA and CDR2 FQGNSA. The CDR3 contains 15 residues. This CDR3 is CASSQGQVFNYGYTF. DNA for the CDR3: TGTGCCAGCAGCCAAGGACAGGTGTTTAACTATGGCTACACCTTC.

This clonotype turned up a few times. The chain uses TRBV12-3 or TRBV12-4 and TRBJ2-2, with 15 bases fitting TRBD2. There are 18 residues in the CDR3. J gave up 1 base and V 5 bases, and 5 bases lay outside the gene matches. CDR3 protein: CASSPGTSGRMNTGELFF. The CDR3 DNA follows: TGTGCCAGCAGTCCCGGGACTAGCGGGAGGATGAACACCGGGGAGCTGTTTTTT.

This clonotype was recorded a few times. The chain recombines TRBV7-6 with TRBJ1-5, with 8 bases fitting TRBD1. J lost 6 bases, V lost 5 bases, and 6 bases had no gene match. Looked up from germline, CDR1 is SGHVS and CDR2 is FNYEAQ. The CDR3 is 14 amino acids. CDR3 nucleotides: TGTGCCAGCAGCCCCCAGGGGGCTGTTCAGCCCCAGCATTTT. Translation gives CASSPQGAVQPQHF.

This clonotype has at least ten counts. V and J are TRBV7-2 and TRBJ2-3, with 11 bases that match TRBD2. The V gene's germline CDR1 is SGHTA and CDR2 FQGNSA. CDR3 length: 17 residues. V dropped 1 base and J dropped 8; count of bases not matched to a gene: 11. As DNA, the CDR3 is TGTGCCAGCAGCTTAGTAGCGGGAGGGTTGGGAGGGGGTACGCAGTATTTT. Protein product: CASSLVAGGLGGGTQYF.

This clonotype turned up a few times. V usage is TRBV4-2 and J usage is TRBJ2-7; unclear D gene. The germline V and J ends were trimmed by 3 bases and 0 bases, with 12 bases remaining between them. CDR3 length: 15 amino acids. Per the germline V gene, CDR1 is LGHNA and CDR2 is YNFKEQ. CDR3 region: CASSHGSLSSYEQYF. The CDR3 bases are TGTGCCAGCAGCCACGGTTCCTTAAGCTCCTACGAGCAGTACTTC.

The chain links TRBV4-1 to TRBJ2-3; a weak D match, TRBD2 (5 bases). CDR1 and CDR2 from the germline V gene are MGHRA and YSYEKL. Trimming took off 0 bases at V and 0 bases at J, with 10 bases between the two ends. The CDR3 sequence is 16 residues long. The CDR3 spells CASSQDTGKSTDTQYF. CDR3 nucleotide sequence: TGCGCCAGCAGCCAAGATACGGGGAAGAGCACAGATACGCAGTATTTT.

The chain recombines TRBV19 with TRBJ1-4; no reliable D call. CDR1 is LNHDA, CDR2 SQIVND, per germline (reference sequence). The CDR3 runs to 13 residues. Trimming cost V 6 bases and J 4 bases, with 9 bases left between them. The CDR3 DNA reads TGTGCCAGTAGAGCCAGGAATAATGAAAAACTGTTTTTT. Protein sequence: CASRARNNEKLFF.

J is TRBJ2-2 and V is TRBV7-6; D gene unclear. The CDR3 runs to 14 residues. Germline lookup yields CDR1 SGHVS and CDR2 FNYEAQ. Trimming pared 2 bases from V and 3 bases from J, leaving 7 bases between. CDR3 amino acids: CASSLSQYTGELFF. DNA for the CDR3: TGTGCCAGCAGCTTATCACAGTACACCGGGGAGCTGTTTTTT.